This T cell receptor (beta chain) was recovered during a study of blood T cell repertoires in COVID-19. At the level of the study: Some COVID-19 samples were acute and others convalescent; all came from the United States, Italy and Spain.

Enrolled during active infection, Seattle patients were then followed longitudinally. V trimming: 6 bases; J trimming: 8 bases; junction bases outside the gene matches: 8. Germline lookup yields CDR1 SNHLY and CDR2 FYNNEI. The length of the CDR3 is 13 residues. Assay used: immunoSEQ multiplex PCR; TCRdb lists only in-frame clones, some missing. The sample has about 260,000 clones, approximately 88% seen once; the top ten hold 10%. The V gene is TRBV2, the J gene TRBJ1-2; 8 nucleotides line up with TRBD1. The sequencing sample was made of peripheral blood. The sequence was obtained from a woman in her 70s with COVID-19, enrolled during active disease. The CDR3 protein is CASRADRGWGYTF. The CDR3 DNA sequence: TGTGCCAGCAGGGCCGACAGGGGATGGGGCTACACCTTC.